One and the same sample provided the 10 T cell receptor beta chains below, sequenced in a study of blood T cell repertoires in COVID-19. Using immunoSEQ multiplex PCR, the repertoire was profiled, and TCRdb retains in-frame clones only, with some absent. The sample consists of roughly 27,000 clones, about 80% of them appearing once. The sample taken for sequencing was peripheral blood. Receptors originate from a woman in her sixties or seventies with acute or convalescent COVID-19.

CDR3 region: CASSFQGKNTEAFF. The DNA of the CDR3 is TGTGCCAGCAGCTTTCAGGGTAAGAACACTGAAGCTTTCTTT. V usage is TRBV5-6 and J usage is TRBJ1-1; D might be TRBD1 (5 bases). Germline assignment: CDR1 SGHDT and CDR2 YYEEEE. With 2 bases removed from V and 1 base from J, the gap between germline ends came to 9 bases. CDR3 length: 14 residues.

The J gene is TRBJ1-6, the V gene TRBV5-1; D is ambiguous. The CDR3 covers 15 residues. With 4 bases removed from V and 6 bases from J, the gap between germline ends came to 14 bases. Germline lookup yields CDR1 SGHRS and CDR2 YFSETQ. The DNA of the CDR3 is TGCGCCAGCAGCGGGGAGGCGCTGGGTAATTCACCCCTCCACTTT. The encoded protein is CASSGEALGNSPLHF.

The chain has TRBV28 and TRBJ2-7; 10 bases align to TRBD2. CDR3 size: 14 residues. Per germline, CDR1 MDHEN and CDR2 SYDVKM. V shed 5 bases, J shed 0 bases, and the junction held 1 base outside the gene matches. The chain's CDR3 is CASSPSGSSYEQYF. The CDR3 nucleotides read TGTGCCAGCAGTCCTAGCGGGAGCTCCTACGAGCAGTACTTC.

The chain joins TRBV11-2 to TRBJ2-1; the D gene is possibly TRBD2 (5 bases). The V gene's germline CDR1 is SGHAT and CDR2 FQNNGV. The CDR3 length is 14 residues. The V end lost 1 base, the J end lost 6 bases, and 10 bases lay between the germline ends. CDR3 protein: CASSLVGSRNEQFF. The DNA of the CDR3 is TGTGCCAGCAGCTTAGTTGGGAGTCGCAATGAGCAGTTCTTC.

This chain joins TRBV19 and TRBJ2-3, with TRBD2 matching 9 bases. The V gene's germline CDR1 is LNHDA and CDR2 SQIVND (reference sequence). Trimming at V came to 10 bases and at J to 3 bases, leaving 5 bases not matched to a gene. The CDR3 has 13 amino acids. CDR3 region: CATGTSTTDTQYF. DNA for the CDR3: TGTGCCACCGGGACTAGCACAACAGATACGCAGTATTTT.

This clone was seen more than once but under ten times. The V gene is TRBV24-1, the J gene TRBJ2-3; D is uncertain. V gave up 3 bases and J gave up 2 bases, with 8 bases separating them. The CDR3 sequence is 14 residues long. Germline V CDR1 and CDR2: KGHDR, SFDVKD. The CDR3 DNA reads TGTGCCACCAGTGATCCCGGTTACACAGATACGCAGTATTTT. Its translation is CATSDPGYTDTQYF.

This clone appeared a single time. The rearrangement links TRBV15 to TRBJ1-3; TRBD1 matches 7 bases. CDR1 LNHNV and CDR2 YYDKDF come from the germline V gene (reference sequence). The CDR3 sequence is 14 residues long. V trimming: 3 bases; J trimming: 4 bases; junction bases outside the gene matches: 3. This CDR3 is CATSSGDRGNTIYF. The DNA of the CDR3 is TGTGCCACCAGCAGCGGGGACAGAGGAAACACCATATATTTT.

This chain links TRBV4-1 with TRBJ1-1; perhaps TRBD1 as D (6 bases). CDR3 length: 16 residues. Germline loops: CDR1 MGHRA, CDR2 YSYEKL. Trimming shortened V by 4 bases and J by 1 base, and 16 bases separated the two germline ends. The CDR3 DNA reads as TGCGCCAGCAGCCGAGGGGTCTCGGGACAGAACACTGAAGCTTTCTTT. Translated: CASSRGVSGQNTEAFF.

The rearrangement links TRBV7-9 to TRBJ2-7; D is ambiguous. The V gene's germline CDR1 is SEHNR and CDR2 FQNEAQ (reference sequence). CDR3 length: 12 amino acids. The V end was cut by 5 bases, the J end by 3 bases, with 8 bases between. CDR3 in amino acids: CASSPPYYEQYF. The CDR3 nucleotides are TGTGCCAGCAGCCCCCCTTACTACGAGCAGTACTTC.

The chain couples TRBV6-5 to TRBJ2-1; the match to TRBD2 covers 9 bases. Germline CDR1 is MNHEY and CDR2 is SVGAGI. J gave up 8 bases and V 4 bases, and 9 bases lay outside the gene matches. The length of the CDR3 is 15 residues. The CDR3 reads CASSLSSGGVDEQFF. The CDR3 DNA is TGTGCCAGCAGTTTAAGTAGCGGGGGTGTTGATGAGCAGTTCTTC.